The 23 T cell receptor beta chains below all came from one sample that was sequenced in a study of T cells in Graves' hyperthyroidism and ophthalmopathy (dated by TCRdb to the late 2010s). Libraries came from multiplex PCR. Sequencing took place on an Illumina HiSeq 2000. The TCR beta CDR3 regions were amplified from the RNA transcripts. For the first round of RT-PCR on the TCR CDR3, the HTBI primer set was used together with the Qiagen OneStep RT-PCR kit. TCRdb reprocessed the public reads (quality trimming at Q25 with fastp, clone calling with MiXCR) and kept in-frame beta chains. Rows merge per CDR3 protein into single entries with the most common DNA and genes. In this sample the table shows hundreds of thousands of distinct CDR3 sequences, over 12% of which occur a single time. Roughly 4.5% of the sample is taken by the ten largest. The sample consisted of blood. The receptors shown here come from a middle-aged woman with Graves' ophthalmopathy.

V usage is TRBV20-1 and J usage is TRBJ1-6; no clear D gene. V dropped 6 bases and J dropped 4 bases, with 7 bases sitting between them. Germline CDR1 and CDR2: DFQATT and SNEGSKA (reference sequence). The CDR3 has 12 residues. DNA of the CDR3: TGCAGTGCCTCAGCGTATAATTCACCCCTCCACTTT. It translates to CSASAYNSPLHF.

This clonotype came up many times. This rearrangement joins TRBV2 to TRBJ1-5; D gene unclear. The CDR3 is 15 residues long. The ends were cut back, 2 bases at V and 5 bases at J, with 13 bases in the middle. Per germline, CDR1 SNHLY and CDR2 FYNNEI. CDR3 protein: CASSERSVYYQPQHF. CDR3 nucleotides: TGTGCCAGCAGTGAAAGGTCCGTTTACTATCAGCCCCAGCATTTT.

This clonotype showed up just a few times. This sequence joins TRBV29-1 and TRBJ2-7, with 7 bases fitting TRBD1. CDR3 size: 14 residues. The V gene's germline CDR1 is SQVTM and CDR2 ANQGSEA. J gave up 2 bases and V 6 bases, and 10 bases lay outside the gene matches. In DNA form, the CDR3 reads TGCAGCGTCGTTGCCGGGACAGCGACCTACGAGCAGTACTTC. Translation: CSVVAGTATYEQYF.

This clonotype was picked up a small number of times. The chain is built from TRBV28 and TRBJ2-5; the D gene is possibly TRBD2 (5 bases). The CDR3 covers 14 residues. In germline, CDR1 is MDHEN, CDR2 SYDVKM. V was clipped by 6 bases and J by 2 bases, with 13 bases between them. CDR3 nucleotides: TGTGCCAGCAGGTCCCCGGGATCGCAAGAGACCCAGTACTTC. Protein: CASRSPGSQETQYF.

V and J are TRBV3-1 and TRBJ2-7, with D possibly being TRBD2 (6 bases). Trimming removed 4 bases at V and 2 bases at J, with 18 bases between. Germline values: CDR1 LGHDT, CDR2 YNNKEL (reference sequence). The CDR3 consists of 16 residues. CDR3 bases: TGTGCCAGCAGCCCCCTAAGCGGAGGGATTACCTACGAGCAGTACTTC. Residues: CASSPLSGGITYEQYF.

This clonotype was seen many times. V and J are TRBV20-1 and TRBJ2-2; no clear D gene. Trimming left V 3 bases short and J 5 bases short, with 4 bases between. The germline V gene encodes CDR1 DFQATT and CDR2 SNEGSKA (reference sequence). The CDR3 contains 11 residues. CDR3 DNA sequence: TGCAGTGCTAGTACGACCGGGGAGCTGTTTTTT. Encoded protein: CSASTTGELFF.

Ten or more counts support this clonotype. V gene TRBV6-2 or TRBV6-3 combines with J gene TRBJ1-5; 8 nucleotides match TRBD1. The CDR3 is 15 amino acids. Germline lookup yields CDR1 MNHEY and CDR2 SVGEGT. The V gene end was trimmed by 4 bases and the J gene end by 3 bases; junction bases not matched to a gene: 5. The CDR3 DNA follows: TGTGCCAGCAGTTGGACAGGGATTTACAATCAGCCCCAGCATTTT. Translating gives CASSWTGIYNQPQHF.

This clonotype was counted at least ten times. The CDR3 bases are TGTGCCAGCAGCATTACAGGGGGCCAGCCCCAGCATTTT. It encodes CASSITGGQPQHF. The rearrangement uses TRBV7-2 and TRBJ1-5; 9 nucleotides align to TRBD1. The germline V gene has CDR1 SGHTA and CDR2 FQGNSA. The CDR3 runs to 13 residues. V was pared by 5 bases and J by 7 bases, with 3 bases of the junction left unmatched.

This clonotype was detected many times. The chain uses TRBV7-2 and TRBJ2-5; D perhaps matches TRBD2 (5 bases). The CDR3 runs to 13 residues. Germline CDR1 and CDR2: SGHTA and FQGNSA. The germline V and J ends were trimmed by 5 bases and 5 bases, with 12 bases remaining between them. The DNA of the CDR3 is TGTGCCAGCAGCCCAAGGACTGGGGAGACCCAGTACTTC. It translates to CASSPRTGETQYF.

CDR3 DNA sequence: TGTGCCAGCAGTGCAAAACAGGGGGCAGGTACTGAAGCTTTCTTT. It encodes CASSAKQGAGTEAFF. The rearrangement joins TRBV6-1 to TRBJ1-1, with TRBD1 matching over 9 bases. V lost 4 bases and J lost 5; bases outside the gene matches: 8. CDR3 length equals 15 residues. The germline V gene has CDR1 MNHNS and CDR2 SASEGT.

The chain combines TRBV28 with TRBJ2-7; 9 positions agree with TRBD1. Germline assignment: CDR1 MDHEN and CDR2 SYDVKM. The J segment lost 3 bases and the V segment lost 3 bases, leaving 3 bases of the junction unmatched. CDR3 length: 14 amino acids. The CDR3 DNA reads as TGTGCCAGCAGTTTGAACAGGGGGCTCTACGAGCAGTACTTC. Its translation is CASSLNRGLYEQYF.

In its sample, this clonotype was seen a few times. The genes are TRBV28 and TRBJ1-2; TRBD1 matches at 9 bases. Trimming took 3 bases from V and 7 from J; bases not matched to a gene: 6. Per germline, CDR1 MDHEN and CDR2 SYDVKM. This CDR3 contains 14 residues. CDR3 DNA: TGTGCCAGCAGTTTTTACAGGGGGCCATCTGGCTACACCTTC. Translating it yields CASSFYRGPSGYTF.

The chain links TRBV28 to TRBJ2-5; D remains unclear. CDR1 is MDHEN, CDR2 SYDVKM, per germline. The CDR3 runs 14 residues. V was trimmed by 4 bases and J by 2 bases, leaving 11 bases between them. The CDR3 bases are TGTGCCAGCAGTTACACAGACCCTCAAGAGACCCAGTACTTC. Its translation: CASSYTDPQETQYF.

This clonotype was detected ten times or more. This chain links TRBV4-2 with TRBJ2-5, with D uncertain. Trimming removed 2 bases at V and 3 bases at J, with 19 bases between. Per the germline V gene, CDR1 is LGHNA and CDR2 is YNFKEQ. The CDR3 covers 17 residues. The CDR3: CASSQRAYGLGEETQYF. DNA for the CDR3: TGTGCCAGCAGCCAAAGGGCATATGGCCTCGGAGAAGAGACCCAGTACTTC.

This clonotype was recorded a few times. V gene TRBV29-1 combines with J gene TRBJ2-7; a weak D match, TRBD1 (7 bases). V lost 6 bases to trimming and J lost 1 base, with 19 bases between them. The CDR3 is 15 amino acids. Germline CDR1 SQVTM, CDR2 ANQGSEA. The CDR3 DNA sequence: TGCAGCGTCGGAGGGGGCGTATCGGCTTCCTACGAGCAGTACTTC. Translated: CSVGGGVSASYEQYF.

This clonotype was recorded many times. The chain links TRBV11-2 to TRBJ1-1; no clear D. V was shortened by 3 bases and J by 8 bases, with 13 bases between the two germline ends. CDR1 and CDR2 from the germline V gene are SGHAT and FQNNGV. The CDR3 consists of 13 residues. The CDR3 sequence: CASSFEDFGEAFF. The CDR3 DNA reads as TGTGCCAGCAGCTTCGAGGACTTCGGGGAAGCTTTCTTT. Supplemented by reference TRBV11-2 and TRBJ1-1, the full variable domain reads EAGVAQSPRYKIIEKRQSVAFWCNPISGHATLYWYQQILGQGPKLLIQFQNNGVVDDSQLPKDRFSAERLKGVDSTLKIQPAKLEDSAVYLCASSFEDFGEAFFGQGTRLTVV.

This clonotype was detected ten times or more. The chain recombines TRBV20-1 with TRBJ2-7, with D tentatively TRBD1 (5 bases). Trimming shortened V by 5 bases and J by 4 bases, and 18 bases separated the two germline ends. CDR1 is DFQATT, CDR2 SNEGSKA, per germline (reference sequence). CDR3 length: 14 residues. The CDR3 DNA follows: TGCAGTGCTCTCCCCCGCAGGGAAGGATACGAGCAGTACTTC. As protein: CSALPRREGYEQYF.

The sample holds a few counts of this clonotype. This chain connects TRBV30 to TRBJ1-6; D gene ambiguous. V was pared by 0 bases and J by 9 bases, with 9 bases between. This CDR3 is 13 amino acids long. CDR1 is GTSNPN, CDR2 SVGIG, per germline (reference sequence). Here the CDR3 reads CAWSVTVGSPLHF. CDR3 coding DNA: TGTGCCTGGAGTGTAACTGTAGGTTCACCCCTCCACTTT.

Ten or more counts support this clonotype. The chain joins TRBV6-2 or TRBV6-3 to TRBJ2-2; unclear D gene. Trimming took 6 bases from V and 6 from J, leaving 23 bases between them. The CDR3 is made up of 17 amino acids. The V gene's germline CDR1 is MNHEY and CDR2 SVGEGT. For the CDR3, the DNA is TGTGCCAGCAGAAGCACCCTCCGGCACCTAAGGCCCGGGGAGCTGTTTTTT. Translating gives CASRSTLRHLRPGELFF.

This clonotype was recorded at least ten times. J is TRBJ2-6 and V is TRBV6-5; D ambiguous. The germline gives CDR1 MNHEY, CDR2 SVGAGI. Trimming pared 6 bases from V and 0 bases from J, leaving 6 bases between. The CDR3 is 14 amino acids. The CDR3 sequence: CASRILSGANVLTF. The CDR3 DNA reads TGTGCCAGCAGGATACTCTCTGGGGCCAACGTCCTGACTTTC.

This clonotype was detected ten times or more. The gene calls are TRBV12-3 or TRBV12-4 and TRBJ2-7; no clear D gene. The CDR3 has 11 residues. Trimming stripped 3 bases from V and 8 bases from J, with 8 bases between. Here the CDR3 DNA reads TGTGCCAGCAGTTTGGCGGATCAGCAGTACTTC. This sequence encodes CASSLADQQYF.

This clonotype was counted at least ten times. This chain joins TRBV27 and TRBJ2-1; no definite D call. V was pared by 6 bases and J by 7 bases, with 22 bases between. The germline V gene has CDR1 MNHEY and CDR2 SMNVEV (reference sequence). The CDR3 has 16 residues. The CDR3 bases are TGTGCCAGCAGCCCTTACGTAGACCCTACGAGGAATGAGCAGTTCTTC. It is translated as CASSPYVDPTRNEQFF.

This clonotype was counted at least ten times. The rearrangement links TRBV4-1 to TRBJ2-7, with 7 nucleotides matching TRBD2. Trimming removed 0 bases from V and 3 bases from J; junction bases left unmatched: 5. The CDR3 spans 15 residues. Looked up from germline, CDR1 is MGHRA and CDR2 is YSYEKL. CDR3 DNA: TGCGCCAGCAGCCAAGATGCGGGAGTGGGCTACGAGCAGTACTTC. Its protein product is CASSQDAGVGYEQYF.